The clone carrying this TCR beta chain was detected only a few times. Antigen specificity is unknown. This record belongs to a study of T-cell reconstitution after alpha-beta-depleted transplantation in children. General study results and limits: The authors attributed T-cell counts and diversity one year after transplant mostly to newly produced T cells. Elevated TCRbeta diversity at day 60 was traced, in some patients, to surviving recipient T cells and thymic progenitors. In patients about two months after transplant, alpha-beta T cells reportedly arose from several hundred expanded graft clones.

Unique molecular identifiers were built into the TCRbeta library. TCRdb reprocessed the PCR reads via MiXCR and lists one record per CDR3 protein. Of about a million distinct CDR3 sequences listed, about 29% are singletons. The germline V gene has CDR1 ENHRY and CDR2 SYGVKD. V lost 3 bases and J lost 3; bases outside the gene matches: 4. The CDR3 is 15 residues long. The sequencing here drew on PBMCs, mostly from graft donor cells, taken 360 days after TCRalphabeta/CD19-depleted stem cell transplant. This chain connects TRBV10-3 to TRBJ2-5; 10 bases line up with TRBD2. This receptor was taken from a boy in the first two years of life who had a stem cell transplant for SCID, so the T cells may come from the graft donor. CDR3 sequence reads: CAISDSGGVEETQYF. The CDR3 DNA reads TGTGCCATCAGTGACAGCGGGGGGGTAGAAGAGACCCAGTACTTC.